This T cell receptor (beta chain) was sequenced during a study of T cells in Graves' hyperthyroidism and ophthalmopathy. This clonotype was recorded many times. Researchers took RNA transcripts and amplified the TCR beta CDR3 regions from them. TCR CDR3 regions were first amplified by RT-PCR with HTBI primers. MiXCR was run by TCRdb on the multiplex PCR reads, yielding one entry per CDR3 protein. The sample gives 45,000 or so distinct CDR3 sequences, 49% of which show up once; roughly 32% is in the top ten. The sample was peripheral blood or thyroid tissue (not recorded which). This TCR derives from a woman aged 45-60 years with Graves' hyperthyroidism.

The CDR3 bases are TGCAGTGCTAGTGTATCCTACGAGCAGTACTTC. Translation: CSASVSYEQYF. V gene TRBV20-1 combines with J gene TRBJ2-7; D not resolved. The CDR3 runs 11 residues. Trimming removed 3 bases from V and 1 base from J, with 4 bases in between. The germline V gene has CDR1 DFQATT and CDR2 SNEGSKA (reference sequence).